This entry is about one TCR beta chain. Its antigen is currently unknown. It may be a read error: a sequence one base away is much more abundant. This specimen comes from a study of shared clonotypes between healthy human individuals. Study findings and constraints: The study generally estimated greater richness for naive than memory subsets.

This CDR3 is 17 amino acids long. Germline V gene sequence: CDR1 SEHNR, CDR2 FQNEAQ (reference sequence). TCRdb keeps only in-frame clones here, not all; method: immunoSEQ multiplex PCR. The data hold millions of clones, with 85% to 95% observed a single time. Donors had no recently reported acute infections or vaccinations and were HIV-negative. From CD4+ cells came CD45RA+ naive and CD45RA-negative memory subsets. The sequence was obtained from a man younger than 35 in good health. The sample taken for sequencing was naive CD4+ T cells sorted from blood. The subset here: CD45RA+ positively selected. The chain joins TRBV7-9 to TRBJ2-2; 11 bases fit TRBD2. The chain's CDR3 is CAGSFGGLAANTGELFF. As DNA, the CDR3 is TGTGCCGGCAGCTTTGGGGGACTAGCGGCGAACACCGGGGAGCTGTTTTTT. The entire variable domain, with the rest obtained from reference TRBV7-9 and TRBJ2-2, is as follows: DTGVSQNPRHKITKRGQNVTFRCDPISEHNRLYWYRQTLGQGPEFLTYFQNEAQLEKSRLLSDRFSAERPKGSFSTLEIQRTEQGDSAMYLCAGSFGGLAANTGELFFGEGSRLTVL.